These 3 T cell receptor beta chains were all obtained from the same sample, sequenced in a study of T cell responses to AZD1222 COVID-19 vaccine. The data were produced by immunoSEQ multiplex PCR, yet TCRdb's version contains in-frame clones alone and is incomplete. In the table there are 120,000 to 150,000 clones, roughly 92% of which are singletons. The starting material was peripheral blood, obtained 28 days after the second AZD1222 dose. These receptors were collected from an adult who received the AZD1222 COVID-19 vaccine.

This chain links TRBV7-8 with TRBJ2-1; D might be TRBD2 (7 bases). The ends were cut back, 3 bases at V and 10 bases at J, with 19 bases in the middle. This CDR3 is 15 amino acids long. Germline V gene lookup returns CDR1 SGHVS and CDR2 FQNEAQ. The CDR3 region is CASSFGGTPTIEQFF. CDR3 DNA: TGTGCCAGCAGCTTCGGGGGGACACCGACAATAGAGCAGTTCTTC.

The V and J genes are TRBV2 and TRBJ1-6; TRBD1 aligns across 8 bases. Germline V CDR1 and CDR2: SNHLY, FYNNEI. The V segment lost 7 bases and the J segment 0 bases; nucleotides outside the gene matches: 5. The CDR3 loop spans 16 amino acids. CDR3 sequence: CASTGQGSSYNSPLHF. The CDR3 DNA reads as TGTGCCAGCACCGGACAGGGTAGCTCCTATAATTCACCCCTCCACTTT.

Here the CDR3 DNA reads TGTGCCAGCAGCTTAGATCCAGGTCAGCCCCAGCATTTT. The encoded protein is CASSLDPGQPQHF. The chain combines TRBV11-2 with TRBJ1-5; D gene uncertain. The CDR3 runs to 13 residues. V was clipped by 0 bases and J by 6 bases, with 6 bases between them. CDR1 is SGHAT and CDR2 is FQNNGV in the germline V gene.